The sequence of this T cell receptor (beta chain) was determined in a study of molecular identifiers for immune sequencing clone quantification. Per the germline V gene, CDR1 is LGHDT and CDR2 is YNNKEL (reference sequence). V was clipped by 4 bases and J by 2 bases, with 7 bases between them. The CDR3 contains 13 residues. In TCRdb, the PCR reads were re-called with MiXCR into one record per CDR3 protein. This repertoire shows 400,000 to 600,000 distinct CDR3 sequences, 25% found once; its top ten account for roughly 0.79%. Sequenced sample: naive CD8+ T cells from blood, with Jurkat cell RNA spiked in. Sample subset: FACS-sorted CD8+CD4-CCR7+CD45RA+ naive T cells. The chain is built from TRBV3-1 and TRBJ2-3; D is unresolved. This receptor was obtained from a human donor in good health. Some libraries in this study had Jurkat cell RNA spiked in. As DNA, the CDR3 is TGTGCCAGCAGCCCCTTAGTCACAGATACGCAGTATTTT. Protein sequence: CASSPLVTDTQYF.